The present TCR beta chain was sequenced within a study of blood T cells in healthy people across ages. Trimming pared 6 bases from V and 1 base from J, leaving 9 bases between. The CDR3 consists of 14 residues. Alongside a J-beta primer mix, a sample-barcoded 5' primer served in a second PCR lasting roughly 7 to 11 cycles. Each cDNA molecule was tagged by a template-switch adaptor that had 12 random nucleotides. TCRdb used MiXCR to reprocess the 5' RACE reads, holding one entry per CDR3 protein. In the table there are 1.8 million or so distinct CDR3 sequences, more than 35% of which are singletons. The receptor's source is a human donor in good health. The material sequenced was blood. V is TRBV12-3 or TRBV12-4 and J is TRBJ1-4; D gene unclear. CDR3 bases: TGTGCCAGCAGAGCGCACGGAACTAATGAAAAACTGTTTTTT. Protein sequence: CASRAHGTNEKLFF.